This T cell receptor (beta chain) appears in the sequencing data of a study of shared clonotypes between healthy human individuals. It was roughly 200 ng DNA, 28,000 or so T cell genomes, that sorted-subset replicate PCRs used. Using immunoSEQ multiplex PCR, the repertoire was profiled, and TCRdb retains in-frame clones only, with some absent. The repertoire holds 1.5 million to 2.5 million clones, about 95% seen once, with roughly 1.2% in the top ten. Germline CDR1 reads MGHRA; CDR2 reads YSYEKL. Between the trimmed V and J ends, which lost 1 base and 4 bases, there was a span of 13 bases. This CDR3 contains 15 residues. CD8 cells regarded as naive lacked CD45RO, were positively chosen for CCR7, and omitted terminally differentiated effector memory CD45RA+ cells.

Sequenced material: naive CD8+ T cells sorted from blood. The rearrangement uses TRBV4-1 and TRBJ1-1; D uncertain. This clonotype was sampled from a man between 18 and 35 years old in good health. This chain's CDR3 is CASSQVGGSITEAFF. CDR3 coding DNA: TGCGCCAGCAGCCAAGTAGGCGGCAGCATCACTGAAGCTTTCTTT.